These T cell receptor beta chains were read from a single sample in a study of blood T cell repertoires in COVID-19. Libraries were prepared by immunoSEQ multiplex PCR; TCRdb keeps only in-frame clonotypes and omits some of them. The table records 50,000 to 60,000 clones, about 88% of them present only once. What was sequenced was peripheral blood. The receptors were sampled from a man aged 55 to 70 with acute or convalescent COVID-19. Both conserved end residues are part of each CDR3. The D gene is left open where the match is weak. Some rows mark clone size as missing; the rest say once, few, many or name a class of expanded clone.

D | size | J | V | DNA | CDR3
- | - | TRBJ1-2 | TRBV10-3 | TGTGCCATCAGGGCCGGGACTGAGGATGGCTACACCTTC | CAIRAGTEDGYTF
- | - | TRBJ1-1 | TRBV27 | TGTGCCAGCAGTCCAGAGACAGGTCGCATGAACACTGAAGCTTTCTTT | CASSPETGRMNTEAFF
- | - | TRBJ2-7 | TRBV6-6 | TGTGCCAGCAGTTTACTTCGGGACAACTCCTACGAGCAGTACTTC | CASSLLRDNSYEQYF
- | - | TRBJ1-1 | TRBV19 | TGTGCCAGTACTCGAACAGGGTCCAATACTGAAGCTTTCTTT | CASTRTGSNTEAFF
- | - | TRBJ2-3 | TRBV27 | TGTGCCAGCAGTTTATCGAGGGGGGGCACGCAGTATTTT | CASSLSRGGTQYF
- | once | TRBJ2-7 | TRBV19 | TGTGCCAGTAGTCCCCCAGGGGAGATAAGCTCCTACGAGCAGTACTTC | CASSPPGEISSYEQYF
- | - | TRBJ1-2 | TRBV15 | TGTGCCACCAGCAGAGATAGGGGGGGTAACTATGGCTACACCTTC | CATSRDRGGNYGYTF
TRBD1 | - | TRBJ2-3 | TRBV7-7 | TGTGCCAGCAGCTCGGGACAGGGAGGGAGCACAGATACGCAGTATTTT | CASSSGQGGSTDTQYF
TRBD1 | few | TRBJ1-1 | TRBV5-6 | TGTGCCAGCAGCTTGATTACAGGGGCAGCTTTCTTT | CASSLITGAAFF
- | - | TRBJ2-3 | TRBV7-3 | TGTGCCAGCAGCTTAATCCCAGGAGGTCGCCCAGATACGCAGTATTTT | CASSLIPGGRPDTQYF
TRBD1 | once | TRBJ1-3 | TRBV5-1 | TGCGCCAGCAGCGCGGACAGGGCCGTCTCTGGAAACACCATATATTTT | CASSADRAVSGNTIYF
TRBD1 | - | TRBJ2-7 | TRBV13 | TGTGCCAGCAGCATCACAGGGGGCGAAATGTACGAGCAGTACTTC | CASSITGGEMYEQYF
- | - | TRBJ2-3 | TRBV4-2 | TGTGCCAGCAGCCAAGATGGACAGACCACAGATACGCAGTATTTT | CASSQDGQTTDTQYF
- | - | TRBJ2-2 | TRBV29-1 | TGCAGCGTTGAAGACTCCAGGGGCCGGGTCGGGGAGCTGTTTTTT | CSVEDSRGRVGELFF
TRBD1 | - | TRBJ2-3 | TRBV2 | TGTGCCAGCAGCCGGGACAGAGGCACAGATACGCAGTATTTT | CASSRDRGTDTQYF
- | few | TRBJ2-1 | TRBV7-3 | TGTGCAGTACATTGCAATGAGCAGTTCTTC | CAVHCNEQFF
- | - | TRBJ2-4 | TRBV6-5 | TGTGCCAGCAGTTATGCAGGGAACAAAAACATTCAGTACTTC | CASSYAGNKNIQYF
- | - | TRBJ2-3 | TRBV24-1 | TGTGCCACCAGTGAGGGACATCGCACAGATACGCAGTATTTT | CATSEGHRTDTQYF
TRBD2 | - | TRBJ2-1 | TRBV5-1 | TGCGCCAGCAGCAGTTCTGCGGGGGGTGGTAATGAGCAGTTCTTC | CASSSSAGGGNEQFF
TRBD2 | - | TRBJ2-3 | TRBV15 | TGTGCCACCAGCAGGTCTAGCGGGAGCACAGATACGCAGTATTTT | CATSRSSGSTDTQYF
TRBD2 | - | TRBJ2-1 | TRBV7-9 | TGTGCCAGCAGCTTAACTAGCGGGGGACTGAGCTCCTACAATGAGCAGTTCTTC | CASSLTSGGLSSYNEQFF
- | - | TRBJ1-4 | TRBV3-1/TRBV3-2 | TGTGCCAGCAGCCAGGGCGCAGCAAATGAAAAACTGTTTTTT | CASSQGAANEKLFF
- | - | TRBJ2-7 | TRBV4-1 | TGCGCCAGCAGCCAGGGTGGACTCTACGAGCAGTACTTC | CASSQGGLYEQYF
TRBD2 | once | TRBJ2-1 | TRBV29-1 | TGCAGCGTGCAAGGACTAGCGGTCTCCTACAATGAGCAGTTCTTC | CSVQGLAVSYNEQFF
TRBD1 | - | TRBJ1-2 | TRBV19 | TGTGCCAGTAGTCCGACAGGGGGCATTGGCTACACCTTC | CASSPTGGIGYTF
- | - | TRBJ2-7 | TRBV27 | TGTGCCAGCAGTTTAGCTAGGACTCTTTATGAATACGAGCAGTACTTC | CASSLARTLYEYEQYF
- | - | TRBJ1-5 | TRBV27 | TGTGCCAGCAGTTCCTACCGAGAACTCCAGGGGTATCAGCCCCAGCATTTT | CASSSYRELQGYQPQHF
- | - | TRBJ2-7 | TRBV2 | TGTGCCAGCAGCGGGGATGTAAGCGAGCAGTACTTC | CASSGDVSEQYF
TRBD1 | - | TRBJ2-7 | TRBV7-9 | TGTGCCAGCAGCCCCATGGGGCAGGGGGCCGGCTCCTACGAGCAGTACTTC | CASSPMGQGAGSYEQYF
- | - | TRBJ2-5 | TRBV30 | TGTGCCTGGAGGGGGCGCGGAGAGACCCAGTACTTC | CAWRGRGETQYF
- | - | TRBJ1-3 | TRBV11-1 | TGTGCCAGCAGCTTATCGCAGGATAACGGAAACACCATATATTTT | CASSLSQDNGNTIYF
TRBD1 | - | TRBJ2-1 | TRBV7-7 | TGTGCTAGCAGCGAGCTACCGGGACAGGGGGCGCTTACCTATGAGCAGTTCTTC | CASSELPGQGALTYEQFF
TRBD1 | - | TRBJ1-5 | TRBV7-9 | TGTGCCAGCAGCCTCGGGACAGGGGGCGTTCAGCCCCAGCATTTT | CASSLGTGGVQPQHF
TRBD1 | once | TRBJ2-7 | TRBV6-5 | TGTGCCAGCAACGAGTGGGGACAGGGGGTTGACGAGCAGTACTTC | CASNEWGQGVDEQYF
- | - | TRBJ2-1 | TRBV5-1 | - | CAYACRGGNEQFF
- | - | TRBJ1-2 | TRBV18 | TGTGCCAGCTCACCAGTTAACAGCAATAACTATGGCTACACCTTC | CASSPVNSNNYGYTF
- | - | TRBJ1-3 | TRBV7-2 | TGTGCCAGCAGCTTACCAGGGGCTGGAAACACCATATATTTT | CASSLPGAGNTIYF
- | - | TRBJ1-4 | TRBV5-5 | TGTGCCAGCAGCTTGAGTGGCGGGACCGCAGAAAAACTGTTTTTT | CASSLSGGTAEKLFF
- | - | TRBJ2-1 | TRBV5-4 | TGTGCCAGCAGCCCTTTAGCGGTCCCGGAAGAGCAGTTCTTC | CASSPLAVPEEQFF
- | - | TRBJ1-6 | TRBV30 | TGTGCCTGGACTCGCCCCCAGGGTGGGAATTCACCCCTCCACTTT | CAWTRPQGGNSPLHF
- | - | TRBJ2-1 | TRBV10-3 | TGTGCCATCAGTGGGCTGGGGGGGCTATACAATGAGCAGTTCTTC | CAISGLGGLYNEQFF
- | - | TRBJ1-2 | TRBV6-5 | TGTGCCAGCAGTACGACCGGACATATCTATGGCTACACCTTC | CASSTTGHIYGYTF
TRBD2 | - | TRBJ2-3 | TRBV10-3 | TGTGCCACCCAACCCGGGGGACTAGCGGGGCGCACAGATACGCAGTATTTT | CATQPGGLAGRTDTQYF
TRBD1 | - | TRBJ2-7 | TRBV6-5 | TGTGCCAGCAGGGGGACAGGGCGCTTCTCCTACGAGCAGTACTTC | CASRGTGRFSYEQYF
- | - | TRBJ2-6 | TRBV3-1/TRBV3-2 | TGTGCCAGCAGCCATAGGGGTTCTGGGGCCAACGTCCTGACTTTC | CASSHRGSGANVLTF
- | - | TRBJ1-4 | TRBV28 | TGTGCCAGCAGTCAGAGGGATGAAAAACTGTTTTTT | CASSQRDEKLFF
- | - | TRBJ2-1 | TRBV10-2 | TGCGCCAGCAGTCTGTCGAGCTCCTACAATGAGCAGTTCTTC | CASSLSSSYNEQFF
- | - | TRBJ1-3 | TRBV27 | TGTGCCAGCAGTTCCCGGACAGATGGAAACACCATATATTTT | CASSSRTDGNTIYF
TRBD1 | - | TRBJ1-2 | TRBV11-2 | TGTGCCAGCAGCTTAGACTTAACAGGGGACTACACCTTC | CASSLDLTGDYTF
- | - | TRBJ1-4 | TRBV4-1 | TGCGCCAGCAGCCAAGATTATCAGGTCATAACTAATGAAAAACTGTTTTTT | CASSQDYQVITNEKLFF
TRBD1 | - | TRBJ1-2 | TRBV5-4 | TGTGCCAGCAGCTCACGGACAGGGGGCAACTATGGCTACACCTTC | CASSSRTGGNYGYTF
TRBD1 | - | TRBJ1-3 | TRBV12-3/TRBV12-4 | TGTGCCAGCAGTACGGACAGGGAAACAACCATATATTTT | CASSTDRETTIYF
TRBD1 | - | TRBJ1-1 | TRBV7-9 | TGTGCCAGCAGCTCACTAACAGGGGTGAACACTGAAGCTTTCTTT | CASSSLTGVNTEAFF